The clone carrying this T cell receptor beta chain has a handful of counts. The CDR3 runs 18 residues. Trimming removed 5 bases from V and 0 bases from J, with 21 bases in between. CDR1 MNHEY and CDR2 SVGAGI come from the germline V gene. This entry is derived from a study of T-cell memory formation after mild COVID-19. Amplification by 5'RACE using constant-segment primers produced TCR alpha and TCR beta cDNA libraries that carried sample barcodes and UMIs. TCRdb analysed the 5' RACE reads with MiXCR anew, one entry per CDR3 protein. The data contain 550,000 to 700,000 distinct CDR3 sequences, more than 15% of them singletons.

The origin of this receptor is an adult woman who had mild COVID-19 (a few samples of this study predate the infection). Cell type and time point are not known. The rearrangement uses TRBV6-5 and TRBJ2-3; D is possibly TRBD1 (6 bases). Material for sequencing was PBMCs or a T cell subset sorted from them (not recorded which). The DNA of the CDR3 is TGTGCCAGCAGTCGCCGTGAGTGGGGGCTTACTAGCACAGATACGCAGTATTTT. Its protein is CASSRREWGLTSTDTQYF.